This is a list of T cell receptor beta chains from one sample in a study of blood T cells in healthy people across ages. TCRdb independently ran MiXCR on the 5' RACE reads; one entry per CDR3 protein. Of about 800,000 distinct CDR3 sequences in the sample, 20% to 30% were seen once. This sample was shared with a second study, whose subject was T cells of mothers and their children.

Input material: blood. The receptors come from a boy between 5 and 17 years old in good health. CDR3s include the opening cysteine and the closing phenylalanine or tryptophan. D genes are given only for firm matches. Some rows mark clone size as missing; the rest say once, few, many or name a class of expanded clone.

15,TRBV28,few,TRBJ2-6,NA,TGTGCCAGCAACACGTACGGGCCTGGGGCCAACGTCCTGACTTTC,CASNTYGPGANVLTF
13,TRBV12-3/TRBV12-4,few,TRBJ2-5,NA,TGTGCCAGCATCGACAGGGGAGGGGAGACCCAGTACTTC,CASIDRGGETQYF
17,TRBV9,NA,TRBJ2-1,NA,TGTGCCAGCAGCGTGGAGGGGGGGACGTTCTCCTACAATGAGCAGTTCTTC,CASSVEGGTFSYNEQFF
15,TRBV5-1,few,TRBJ2-3,TRBD2,TGCGCCAGCAGCCCGGCGGGGACTAGACCAGATACGCAGTATTTT,CASSPAGTRPDTQYF
11,TRBV6-6,few,TRBJ2-2,NA,TGTGCCAGCAGCGACAGCGGCGAGCTGTTTTTT,CASSDSGELFF
14,TRBV5-1,few,TRBJ2-1,NA,TGCGCCAGCAGCTTGGGGGAGAGGGCCAATGAGCAGTTCTTC,CASSLGERANEQFF
16,TRBV7-6,NA,TRBJ1-1,TRBD1,TGTGCCAGCACCCTAGGGAGGGGACAGAGGAACACTGAAGCTTTCTTT,CASTLGRGQRNTEAFF
17,TRBV7-9,NA,TRBJ1-6,TRBD1,TGTGCCAGCAGCTTATTCGGACAGGGGCGGCGGAATTCACCCCTCCACTTT,CASSLFGQGRRNSPLHF
14,TRBV27,NA,TRBJ2-7,NA,TGTGCCAGCAGTTTATTCGGGGTTACCTACGAGCAGTACTTC,CASSLFGVTYEQYF
14,TRBV5-1,NA,TRBJ1-1,TRBD1,TGTGCCAGCAGCCGGACAGGTATGAACACTGAAGCTTTCTTT,CASSRTGMNTEAFF
15,TRBV14,NA,TRBJ2-7,NA,TGTGCCAGCAGCCAAGTCCCACAGGTACTCTCCGAGCAGTACTTC,CASSQVPQVLSEQYF
16,TRBV4-3,few,TRBJ2-7,NA,TGCGCCAGCAGCCAAGACACCGGGACACAATTCTACGAGCAGTACTTC,CASSQDTGTQFYEQYF
16,TRBV12-3/TRBV12-4,NA,TRBJ1-5,NA,TGTGCCAGCAGTTCCACTTCCGGGCAGCACAATCAGCCCCAGCATTTT,CASSSTSGQHNQPQHF
14,TRBV3-1,NA,TRBJ2-7,NA,TGTGCCAGCAGCCAAGTCACCAGGGCGGGGGAGCAGTACTTC,CASSQVTRAGEQYF
19,TRBV5-1,NA,TRBJ2-5,TRBD2,TGCGCCAGCAGCTACCCCGGGACTAGACCGAGAGATGAGAGGAGGACCCAGTACTTC,CASSYPGTRPRDERRTQYF
15,TRBV5-6,NA,TRBJ2-1,NA,TGTGCCAGCAGCTCGGACACTGGGGGAGACAATGAGCAGTTCTTC,CASSSDTGGDNEQFF
20,TRBV7-8,few,TRBJ2-4,TRBD2,TGTGCCAGCAGCTTAGAAGCTAGCGGGAGGGCCCCACTAGCCAAAAACATTCAGTACTTC,CASSLEASGRAPLAKNIQYF